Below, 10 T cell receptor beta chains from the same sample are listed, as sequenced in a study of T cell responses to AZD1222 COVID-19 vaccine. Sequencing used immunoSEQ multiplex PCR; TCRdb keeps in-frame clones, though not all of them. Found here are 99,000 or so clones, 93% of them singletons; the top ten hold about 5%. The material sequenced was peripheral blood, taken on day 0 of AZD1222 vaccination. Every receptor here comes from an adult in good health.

The chain's CDR3 is CASSLLQGARHEQYF. CDR3 DNA: TGTGCCAGCAGCTTGCTTCAGGGGGCGAGACACGAGCAGTACTTC. The chain carries TRBV5-6 and TRBJ2-7; the match to TRBD1 covers 8 bases. CDR3 length: 15 amino acids. CDR1 is SGHDT and CDR2 is YYEEEE in the germline V gene. J gave up 5 bases and V 1 base, and 8 bases lay outside the gene matches. The complete variable domain, with remaining parts taken from reference TRBV5-6 and TRBJ2-7, reads DAGVTQSPTHLIKTRGQQVTLRCSPKSGHDTVSWYQQALGQGPQFIFQYYEEEERQRGNFPDRFSGHQFPNYSSELNVNALLLGDSALYLCASSLLQGARHEQYFGPGTRLTVT.

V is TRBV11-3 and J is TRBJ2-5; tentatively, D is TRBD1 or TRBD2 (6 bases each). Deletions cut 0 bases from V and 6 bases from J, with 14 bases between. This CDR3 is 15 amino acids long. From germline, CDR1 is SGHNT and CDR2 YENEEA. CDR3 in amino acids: CASSLEWGARKTQYF. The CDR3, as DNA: TGTGCCAGCAGCTTAGAGTGGGGGGCTCGGAAGACCCAGTACTTC. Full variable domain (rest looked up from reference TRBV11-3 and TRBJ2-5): EAGVVQSPRYKIIEKKQPVAFWCNPISGHNTLYWYLQNLGQGPELLIRYENEEAVDDSQLPKDRFSAERLKGVDSTLKIQPAELGDSAVYLCASSLEWGARKTQYFGPGTRLLVL.

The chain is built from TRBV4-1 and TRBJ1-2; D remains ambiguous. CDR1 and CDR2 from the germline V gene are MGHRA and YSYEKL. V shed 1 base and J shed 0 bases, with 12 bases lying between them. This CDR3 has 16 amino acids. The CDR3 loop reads CASSQVYTQTNYGYTF. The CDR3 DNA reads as TGCGCCAGCAGCCAAGTCTATACTCAGACTAACTATGGCTACACCTTC.

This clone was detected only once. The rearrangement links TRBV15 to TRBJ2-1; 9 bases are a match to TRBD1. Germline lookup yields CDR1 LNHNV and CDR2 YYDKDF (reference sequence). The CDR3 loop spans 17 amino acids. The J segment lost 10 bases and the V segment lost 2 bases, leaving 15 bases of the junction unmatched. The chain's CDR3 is CATSRTYPGQGREEQFF. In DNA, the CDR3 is TGTGCCACCAGCAGAACTTACCCGGGACAGGGCAGAGAAGAGCAGTTCTTC.

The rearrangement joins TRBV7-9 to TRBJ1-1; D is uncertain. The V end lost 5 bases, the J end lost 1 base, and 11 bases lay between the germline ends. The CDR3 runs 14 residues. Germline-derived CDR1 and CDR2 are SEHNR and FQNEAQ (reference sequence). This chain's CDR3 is CASSQEGRNTEAFF. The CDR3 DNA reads TGTGCCAGCAGCCAAGAGGGCAGGAACACTGAAGCTTTCTTT. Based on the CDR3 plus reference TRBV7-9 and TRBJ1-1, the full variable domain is DTGVSQNPRHKITKRGQNVTFRCDPISEHNRLYWYRQTLGQGPEFLTYFQNEAQLEKSRLLSDRFSAERPKGSFSTLEIQRTEQGDSAMYLCASSQEGRNTEAFFGQGTRLTVV.

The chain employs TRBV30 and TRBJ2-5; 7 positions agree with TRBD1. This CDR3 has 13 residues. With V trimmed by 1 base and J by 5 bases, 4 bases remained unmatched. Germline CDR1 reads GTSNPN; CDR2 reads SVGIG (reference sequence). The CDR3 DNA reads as TGTGCCTGGAGTGCGACAGGGTTGGAGACCCAGTACTTC. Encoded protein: CAWSATGLETQYF.

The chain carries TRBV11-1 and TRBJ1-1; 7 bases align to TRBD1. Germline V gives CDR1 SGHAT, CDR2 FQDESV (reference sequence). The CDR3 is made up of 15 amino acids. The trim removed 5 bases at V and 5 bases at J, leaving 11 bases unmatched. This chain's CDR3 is CASSVEGQMDTEAFF. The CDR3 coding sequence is TGTGCCAGCAGCGTAGAGGGACAGATGGATACTGAAGCTTTCTTT.

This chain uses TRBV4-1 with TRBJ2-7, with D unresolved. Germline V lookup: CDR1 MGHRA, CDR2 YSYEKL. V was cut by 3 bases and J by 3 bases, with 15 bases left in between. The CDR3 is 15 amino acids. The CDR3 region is CASSHPGVTNYEQYF. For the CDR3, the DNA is TGCGCCAGCAGCCACCCTGGCGTAACTAACTACGAGCAGTACTTC.

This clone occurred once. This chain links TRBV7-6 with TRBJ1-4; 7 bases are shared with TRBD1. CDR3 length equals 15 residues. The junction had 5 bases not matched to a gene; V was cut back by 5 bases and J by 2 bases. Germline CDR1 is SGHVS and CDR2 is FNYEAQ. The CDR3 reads CASSRSGGTNEKLFF. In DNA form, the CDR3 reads TGTGCCAGCAGCCGTTCAGGGGGGACTAATGAAAAACTGTTTTTT.

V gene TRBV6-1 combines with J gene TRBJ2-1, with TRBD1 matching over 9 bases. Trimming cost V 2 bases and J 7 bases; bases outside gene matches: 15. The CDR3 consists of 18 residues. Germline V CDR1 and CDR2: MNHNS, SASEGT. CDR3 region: CASSEFGFGTGLANEQFF. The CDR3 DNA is TGTGCCAGCAGTGAATTTGGCTTCGGGACAGGGTTAGCGAATGAGCAGTTCTTC.